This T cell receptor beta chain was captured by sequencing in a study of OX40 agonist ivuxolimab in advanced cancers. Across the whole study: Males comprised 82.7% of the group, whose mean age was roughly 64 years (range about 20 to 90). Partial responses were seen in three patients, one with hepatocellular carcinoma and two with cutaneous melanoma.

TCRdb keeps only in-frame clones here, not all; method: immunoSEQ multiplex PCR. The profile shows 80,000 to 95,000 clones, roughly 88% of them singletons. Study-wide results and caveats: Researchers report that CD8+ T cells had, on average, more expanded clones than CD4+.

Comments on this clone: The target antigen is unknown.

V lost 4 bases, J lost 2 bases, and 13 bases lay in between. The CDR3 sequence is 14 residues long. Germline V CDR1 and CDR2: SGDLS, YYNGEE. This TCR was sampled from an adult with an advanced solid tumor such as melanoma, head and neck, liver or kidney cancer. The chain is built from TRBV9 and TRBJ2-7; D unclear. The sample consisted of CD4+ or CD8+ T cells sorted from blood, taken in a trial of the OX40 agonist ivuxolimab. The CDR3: CASSPDPDAYEQYF. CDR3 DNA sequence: TGTGCCAGCAGCCCCGACCCGGACGCCTACGAGCAGTACTTC.